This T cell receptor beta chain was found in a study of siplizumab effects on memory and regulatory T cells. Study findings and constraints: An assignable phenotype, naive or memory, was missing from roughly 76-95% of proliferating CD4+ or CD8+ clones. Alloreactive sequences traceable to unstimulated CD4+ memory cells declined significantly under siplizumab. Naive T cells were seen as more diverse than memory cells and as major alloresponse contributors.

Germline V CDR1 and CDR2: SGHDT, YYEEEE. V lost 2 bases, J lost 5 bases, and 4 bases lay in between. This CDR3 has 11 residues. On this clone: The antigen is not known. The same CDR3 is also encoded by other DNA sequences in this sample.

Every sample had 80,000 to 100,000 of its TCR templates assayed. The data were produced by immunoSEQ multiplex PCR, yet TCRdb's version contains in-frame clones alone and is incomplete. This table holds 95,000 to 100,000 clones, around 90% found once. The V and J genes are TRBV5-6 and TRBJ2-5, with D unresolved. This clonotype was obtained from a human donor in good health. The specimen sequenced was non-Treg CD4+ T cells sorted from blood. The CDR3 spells CASSLVETQYF. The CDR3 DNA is TGTGCCAGCAGCTTAGTTGAGACCCAGTACTTC. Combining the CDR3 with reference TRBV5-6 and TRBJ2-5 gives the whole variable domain DAGVTQSPTHLIKTRGQQVTLRCSPKSGHDTVSWYQQALGQGPQFIFQYYEEEERQRGNFPDRFSGHQFPNYSSELNVNALLLGDSALYLCASSLVETQYFGPGTRLLVL.